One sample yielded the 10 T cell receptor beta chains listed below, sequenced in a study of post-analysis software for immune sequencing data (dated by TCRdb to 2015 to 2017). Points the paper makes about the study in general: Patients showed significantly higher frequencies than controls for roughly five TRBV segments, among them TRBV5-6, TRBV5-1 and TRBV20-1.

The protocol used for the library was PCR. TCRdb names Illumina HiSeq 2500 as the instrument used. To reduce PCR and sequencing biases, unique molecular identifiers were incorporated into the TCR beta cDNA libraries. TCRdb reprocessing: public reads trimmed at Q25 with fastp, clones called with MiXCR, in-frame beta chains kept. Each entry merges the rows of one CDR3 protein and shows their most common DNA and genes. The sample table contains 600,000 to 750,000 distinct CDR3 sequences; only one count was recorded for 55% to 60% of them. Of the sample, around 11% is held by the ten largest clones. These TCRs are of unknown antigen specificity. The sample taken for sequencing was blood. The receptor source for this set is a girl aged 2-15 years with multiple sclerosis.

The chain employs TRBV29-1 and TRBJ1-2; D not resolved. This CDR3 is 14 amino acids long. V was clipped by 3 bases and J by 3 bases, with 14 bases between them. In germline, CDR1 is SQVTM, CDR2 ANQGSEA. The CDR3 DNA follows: TGCAGCGTTGATAGCATATCGGGTGACTATGGCTACACCTTC. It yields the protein CSVDSISGDYGYTF. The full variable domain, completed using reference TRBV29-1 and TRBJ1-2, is SAVISQKPSRDICQRGTSLTIQCQVDSQVTMMFWYRQQPGQSLTLIATANQGSEATYESGFVIDKFPISRPNLTFSTLTVSNMSPEDSSIYLCSVDSISGDYGYTFGSGTRLTVV.

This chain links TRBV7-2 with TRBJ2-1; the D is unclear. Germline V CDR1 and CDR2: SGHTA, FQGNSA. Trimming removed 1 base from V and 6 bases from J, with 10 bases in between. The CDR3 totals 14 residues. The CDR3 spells CASSLDPLPNEQFF. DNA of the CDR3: TGTGCCAGCAGCTTAGATCCCCTGCCCAATGAGCAGTTCTTC.

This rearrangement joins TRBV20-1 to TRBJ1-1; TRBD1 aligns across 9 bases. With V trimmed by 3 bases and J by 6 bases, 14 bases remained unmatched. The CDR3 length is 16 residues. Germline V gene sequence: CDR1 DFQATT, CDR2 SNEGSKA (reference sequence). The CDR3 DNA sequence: TGCAGTGCTAGTCTCCCGGGACAGGGCGAATTCTCTGAAGCTTTCTTT. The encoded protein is CSASLPGQGEFSEAFF.

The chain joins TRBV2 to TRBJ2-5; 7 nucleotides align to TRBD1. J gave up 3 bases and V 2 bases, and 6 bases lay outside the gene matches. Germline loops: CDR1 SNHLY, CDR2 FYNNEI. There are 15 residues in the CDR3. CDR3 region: CASSETGQMKETQYF. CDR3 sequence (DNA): TGTGCCAGCAGTGAAACGGGACAGATGAAAGAGACCCAGTACTTC.

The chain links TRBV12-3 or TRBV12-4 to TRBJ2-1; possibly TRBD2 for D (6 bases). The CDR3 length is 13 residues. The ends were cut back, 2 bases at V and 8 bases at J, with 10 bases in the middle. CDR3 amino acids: CASSLRTGDEQFF. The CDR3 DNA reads TGTGCCAGCAGTTTACGGACGGGGGATGAGCAGTTCTTC.

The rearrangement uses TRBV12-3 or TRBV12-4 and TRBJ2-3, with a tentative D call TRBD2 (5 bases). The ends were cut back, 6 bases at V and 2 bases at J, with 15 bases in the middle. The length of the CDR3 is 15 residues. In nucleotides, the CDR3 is TGTGCCAGCAGATACTCACTAGGGTACACAGATACGCAGTATTTT. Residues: CASRYSLGYTDTQYF.

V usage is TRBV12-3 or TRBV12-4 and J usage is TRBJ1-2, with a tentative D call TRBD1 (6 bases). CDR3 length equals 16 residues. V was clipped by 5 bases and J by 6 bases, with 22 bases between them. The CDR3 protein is CASSPFGPGRGHGYTF. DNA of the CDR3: TGTGCCAGCAGTCCCTTCGGACCGGGACGGGGGCATGGCTACACCTTC.

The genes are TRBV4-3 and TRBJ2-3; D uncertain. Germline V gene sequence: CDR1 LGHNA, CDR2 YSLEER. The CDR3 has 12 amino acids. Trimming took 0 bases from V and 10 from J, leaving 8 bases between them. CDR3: CASSQDDPPQYF. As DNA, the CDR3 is TGCGCCAGCAGCCAAGATGACCCTCCGCAGTATTTT.

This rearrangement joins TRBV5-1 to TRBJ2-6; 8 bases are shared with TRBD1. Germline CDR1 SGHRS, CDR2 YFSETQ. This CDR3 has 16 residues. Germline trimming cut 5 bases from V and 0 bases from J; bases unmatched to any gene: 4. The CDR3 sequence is CASRGTGSSGANVLTF. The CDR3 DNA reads TGCGCCAGCAGGGGGACAGGCAGCTCTGGGGCCAACGTCCTGACTTTC.

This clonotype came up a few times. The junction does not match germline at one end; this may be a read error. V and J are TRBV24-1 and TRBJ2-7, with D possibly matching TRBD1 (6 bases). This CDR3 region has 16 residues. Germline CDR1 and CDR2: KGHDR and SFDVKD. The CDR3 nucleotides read TGCGCCACCAGTGATGGATGGACAGAGCTTGGATACGAGCAGTACTTC. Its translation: CATSDGWTELGYEQYF.